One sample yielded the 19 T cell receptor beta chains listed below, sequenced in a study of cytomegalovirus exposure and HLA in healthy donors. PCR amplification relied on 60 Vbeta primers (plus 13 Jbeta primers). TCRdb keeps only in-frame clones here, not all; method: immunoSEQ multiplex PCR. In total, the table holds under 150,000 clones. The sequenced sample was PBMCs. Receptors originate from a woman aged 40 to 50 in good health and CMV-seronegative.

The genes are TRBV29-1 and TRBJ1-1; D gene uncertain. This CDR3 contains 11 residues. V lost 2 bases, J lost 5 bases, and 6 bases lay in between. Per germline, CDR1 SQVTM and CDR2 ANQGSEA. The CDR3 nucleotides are TGCAGCGTTGAAAGGAGGACTGAAGCTTTCTTT. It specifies CSVERRTEAFF.

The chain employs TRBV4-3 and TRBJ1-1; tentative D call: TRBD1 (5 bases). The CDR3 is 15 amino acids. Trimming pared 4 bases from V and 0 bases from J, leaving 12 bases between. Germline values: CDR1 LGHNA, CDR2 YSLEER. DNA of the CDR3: TGCGCCAGCAGCCGGGGTGGGGCCTTGAACACTGAAGCTTTCTTT. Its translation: CASSRGGALNTEAFF.

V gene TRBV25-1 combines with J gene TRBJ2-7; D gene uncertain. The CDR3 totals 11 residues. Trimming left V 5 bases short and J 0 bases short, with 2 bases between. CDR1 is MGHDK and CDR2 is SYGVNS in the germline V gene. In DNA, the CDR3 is TGTGCCAGCAGTCTCTCCTACGAGCAGTACTTC. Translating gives CASSLSYEQYF.

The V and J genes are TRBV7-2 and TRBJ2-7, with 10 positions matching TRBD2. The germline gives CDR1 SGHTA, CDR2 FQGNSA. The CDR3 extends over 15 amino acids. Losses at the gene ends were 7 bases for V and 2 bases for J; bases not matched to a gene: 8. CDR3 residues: CASILLAGGTYEQYF. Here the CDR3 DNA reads TGTGCCAGCATCCTCTTAGCGGGGGGTACCTACGAGCAGTACTTC.

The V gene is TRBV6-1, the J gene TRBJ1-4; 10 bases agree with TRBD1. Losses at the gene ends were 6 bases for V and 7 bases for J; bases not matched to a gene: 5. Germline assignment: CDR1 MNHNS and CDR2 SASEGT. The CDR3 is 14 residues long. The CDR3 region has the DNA TGTGCCAGCAGGACAGGGGGCGCTTTTGAAAAACTGTTTTTT. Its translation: CASRTGGAFEKLFF.

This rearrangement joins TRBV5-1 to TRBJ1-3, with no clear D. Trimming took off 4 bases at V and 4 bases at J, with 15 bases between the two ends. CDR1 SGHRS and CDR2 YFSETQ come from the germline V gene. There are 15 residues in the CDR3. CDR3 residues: CASSRIAGRGNTIYF. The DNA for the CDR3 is TGCGCCAGCAGCCGAATCGCCGGTCGAGGAAACACCATATATTTT.

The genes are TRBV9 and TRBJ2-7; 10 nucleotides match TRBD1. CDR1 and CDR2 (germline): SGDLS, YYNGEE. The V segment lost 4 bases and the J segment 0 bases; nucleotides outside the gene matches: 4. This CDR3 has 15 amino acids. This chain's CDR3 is CASSQGQGISYEQYF. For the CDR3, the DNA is TGTGCCAGCAGCCAGGGACAGGGGATCTCCTACGAGCAGTACTTC.

CDR3 residues: CASSPQGVYLLNTEAFF. Here the CDR3 DNA reads TGTGCCAGCAGCCCACAGGGGGTTTACCTACTGAACACTGAAGCTTTCTTT. The chain links TRBV7-9 to TRBJ1-1; 8 bases align to TRBD1. The CDR3 extends over 17 amino acids. Germline lookup yields CDR1 SEHNR and CDR2 FQNEAQ (reference sequence). The V and J ends lost 5 bases and 0 bases, in that order; junction bases with no gene match: 11. The variable domain in full, completed from reference TRBV7-9 and TRBJ1-1, reads DTGVSQNPRHKITKRGQNVTFRCDPISEHNRLYWYRQTLGQGPEFLTYFQNEAQLEKSRLLSDRFSAERPKGSFSTLEIQRTEQGDSAMYLCASSPQGVYLLNTEAFFGQGTRLTVV.

CDR3 protein: CAGGNSNQPQHF. CDR3 coding DNA: TGTGCCGGCGGAAATAGCAATCAGCCCCAGCATTTT. The chain is built from TRBV7-2 and TRBJ1-5; D is uncertain. The CDR3 sequence is 12 residues long. The V and J ends lost 11 bases and 0 bases respectively, with 8 bases between them. Looked up from germline, CDR1 is SGHTA and CDR2 is FQGNSA.

The CDR3 here is CASSIPSGSEAFF. The CDR3 coding sequence is TGTGCCAGTAGTATACCTTCCGGGAGTGAAGCTTTCTTT. The chain joins TRBV19 to TRBJ1-1; D gene unclear. Per germline, CDR1 LNHDA and CDR2 SQIVND (reference sequence). The CDR3 extends over 13 amino acids. Trimming took 2 bases from V and 7 from J, leaving 11 bases between them.

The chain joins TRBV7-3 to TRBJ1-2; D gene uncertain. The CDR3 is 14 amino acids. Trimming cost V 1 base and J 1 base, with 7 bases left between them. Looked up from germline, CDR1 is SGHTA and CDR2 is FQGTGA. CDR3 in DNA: TGTGCCAGCAGCTTAAACCCGAGTAACTATGGCTACACCTTC. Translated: CASSLNPSNYGYTF.

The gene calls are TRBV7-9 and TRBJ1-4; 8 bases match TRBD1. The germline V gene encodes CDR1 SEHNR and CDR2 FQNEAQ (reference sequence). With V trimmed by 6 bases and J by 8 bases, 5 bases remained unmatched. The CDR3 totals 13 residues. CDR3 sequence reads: CASSSNRGEKLFF. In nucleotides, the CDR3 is TGTGCCAGCAGTTCAAACAGGGGGGAAAAACTGTTTTTT.

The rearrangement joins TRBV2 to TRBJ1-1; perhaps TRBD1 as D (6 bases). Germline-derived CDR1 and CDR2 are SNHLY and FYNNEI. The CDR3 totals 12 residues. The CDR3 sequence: CAESRQDTEAFF. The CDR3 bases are TGTGCAGAAAGCCGACAGGACACTGAAGCTTTCTTT.

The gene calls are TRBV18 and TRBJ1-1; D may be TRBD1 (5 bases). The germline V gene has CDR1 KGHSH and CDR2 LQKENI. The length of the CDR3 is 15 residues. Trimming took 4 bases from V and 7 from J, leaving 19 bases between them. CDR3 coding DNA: TGTGCCAGCTCACAAACCCTTTTCGGGGGAATTGAAGCTTTCTTT. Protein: CASSQTLFGGIEAFF.

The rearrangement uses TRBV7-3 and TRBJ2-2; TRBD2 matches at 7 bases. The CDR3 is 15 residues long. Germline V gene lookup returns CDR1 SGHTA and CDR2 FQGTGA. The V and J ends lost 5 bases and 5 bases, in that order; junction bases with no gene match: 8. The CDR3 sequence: CASSRVGGWTGELFF. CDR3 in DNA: TGTGCCAGCAGCCGTGTCGGGGGGTGGACCGGGGAGCTGTTTTTT.

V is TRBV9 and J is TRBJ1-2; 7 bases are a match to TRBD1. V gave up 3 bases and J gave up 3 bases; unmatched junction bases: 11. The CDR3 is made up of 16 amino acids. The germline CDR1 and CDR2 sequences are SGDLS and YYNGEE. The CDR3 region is CASSAYIQGKDYGYTF. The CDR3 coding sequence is TGTGCCAGCAGCGCGTATATACAGGGGAAGGACTATGGCTACACCTTC.

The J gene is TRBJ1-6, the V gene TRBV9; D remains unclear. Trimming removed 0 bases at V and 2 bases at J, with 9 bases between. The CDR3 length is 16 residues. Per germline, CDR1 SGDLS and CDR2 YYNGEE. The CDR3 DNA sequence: TGTGCCAGCAGCGTAGAGACGGGAACCTATAATTCACCCCTCCACTTT. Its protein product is CASSVETGTYNSPLHF.

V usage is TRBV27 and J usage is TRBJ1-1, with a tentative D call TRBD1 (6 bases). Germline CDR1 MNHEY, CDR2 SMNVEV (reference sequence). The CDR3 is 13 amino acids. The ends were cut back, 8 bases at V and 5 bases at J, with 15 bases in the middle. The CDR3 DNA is TGTGCCAGCCCACCCGGGGGGCGGACTGAAGCTTTCTTT. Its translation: CASPPGGRTEAFF.

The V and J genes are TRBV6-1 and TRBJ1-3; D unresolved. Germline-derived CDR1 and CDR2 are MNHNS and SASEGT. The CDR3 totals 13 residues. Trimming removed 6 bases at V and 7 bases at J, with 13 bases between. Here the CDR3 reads CASRQSEVNTIYF. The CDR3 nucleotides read TGTGCCAGCAGGCAGTCTGAGGTGAACACCATATATTTT.